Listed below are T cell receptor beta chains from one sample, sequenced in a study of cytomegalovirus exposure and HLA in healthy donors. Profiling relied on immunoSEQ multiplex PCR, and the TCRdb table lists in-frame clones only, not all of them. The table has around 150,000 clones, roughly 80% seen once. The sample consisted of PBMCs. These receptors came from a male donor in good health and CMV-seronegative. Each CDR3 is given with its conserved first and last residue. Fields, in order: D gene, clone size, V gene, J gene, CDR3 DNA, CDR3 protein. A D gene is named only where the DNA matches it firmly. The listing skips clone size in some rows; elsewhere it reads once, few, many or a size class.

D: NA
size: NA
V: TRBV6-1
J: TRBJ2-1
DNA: TGTGCCAGCAGTGAGGACAGCTCCTACAATGAGCAGTTCTTC
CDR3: CASSEDSSYNEQFF

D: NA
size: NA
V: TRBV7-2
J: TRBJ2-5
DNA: TGTGCCAGCGGCCTTTACAGGGGACTCCAAGAGACCCAGTACTTC
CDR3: CASGLYRGLQETQYF

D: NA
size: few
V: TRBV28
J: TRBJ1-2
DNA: TGTGCCAGCAGCCAAGGGACTGCTTTTTATGGCTACACCTTC
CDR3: CASSQGTAFYGYTF

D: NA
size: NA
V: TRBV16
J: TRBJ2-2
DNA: TGTGCCAGCAGCCCCGGAGGGGGCAATACCGGGGAGCTGTTTTTT
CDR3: CASSPGGGNTGELFF

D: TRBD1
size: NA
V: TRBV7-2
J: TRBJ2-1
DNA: TGTGCCAGCAGCCGGGACAGGGGTAGCAATGAGCAGTTCTTC
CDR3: CASSRDRGSNEQFF

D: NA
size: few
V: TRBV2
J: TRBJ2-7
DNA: TGTGCCAGCCGGCAGGATTTCTACGAGCAGTACTTC
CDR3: CASRQDFYEQYF

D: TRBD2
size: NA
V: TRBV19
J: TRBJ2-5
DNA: TGTGCCAGTAGCGGGGGGTGGGGCGGAGAGACCCAGTACTTC
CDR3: CASSGGWGGETQYF

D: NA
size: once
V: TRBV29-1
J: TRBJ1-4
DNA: TGCAGCGTTGATTCTGAAGGACAGCAGAATGAAAAACTGTTTTTT
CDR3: CSVDSEGQQNEKLFF

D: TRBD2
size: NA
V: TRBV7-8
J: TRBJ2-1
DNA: TGTGCCAGCAGCTTAGGACTAGCGGGGGCCTTCAATGAGCAGTTCTTC
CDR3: CASSLGLAGAFNEQFF

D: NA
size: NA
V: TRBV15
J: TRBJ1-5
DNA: TGTGCCACCAGCAGAGATCATACCGCGCGGGCCCAGCATTTT
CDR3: CATSRDHTARAQHF

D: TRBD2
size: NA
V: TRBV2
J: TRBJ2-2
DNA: TGTGCCAGCAGTAGCGGGAGTGGCAACACCGGGGAGCTGTTTTTT
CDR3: CASSSGSGNTGELFF

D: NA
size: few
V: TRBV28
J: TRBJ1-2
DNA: TGTGCCAGCAGTTCCCTCGACCGGGTAGCCTATGGCTACACCTTC
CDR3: CASSSLDRVAYGYTF

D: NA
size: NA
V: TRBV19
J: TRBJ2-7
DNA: TGTGCCAGTGCCGACTTCACCTACGAGCAGTACTTC
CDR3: CASADFTYEQYF

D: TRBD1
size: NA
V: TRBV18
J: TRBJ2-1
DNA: TGTGCCAGCTCACCCCCAGGGGGCAATGAGCAGTTCTTC
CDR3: CASSPPGGNEQFF

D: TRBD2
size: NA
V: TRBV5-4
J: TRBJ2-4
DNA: TGTGCCAGCAGCTGGGGACTAGCAAGAAACATTCAGTACTTC
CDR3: CASSWGLARNIQYF

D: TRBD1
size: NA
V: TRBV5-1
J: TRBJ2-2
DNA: TGCGCCAGCAGCTTGGAAGGGGGCAACACCGGGGAGCTGTTTTTT
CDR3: CASSLEGGNTGELFF

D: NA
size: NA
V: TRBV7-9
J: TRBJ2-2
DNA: TGTGCCAGCAGCCTTACAGGGAACCCCGGGGAGCTGTTTTTT
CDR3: CASSLTGNPGELFF

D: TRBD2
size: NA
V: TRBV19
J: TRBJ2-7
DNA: TGTGCCAGTAGTATGGGGGGGGAAGGGAAGGGGCGGGACGAGCAGTACTTC
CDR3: CASSMGGEGKGRDEQYF

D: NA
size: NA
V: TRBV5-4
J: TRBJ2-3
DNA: TGTGCCAGCAGCCATATCCTCGGGACTGGCCTCACAGATACGCAGTATTTT
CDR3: CASSHILGTGLTDTQYF

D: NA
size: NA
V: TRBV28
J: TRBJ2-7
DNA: TGTGCCAGCAGTTCCAGGGGTTATGGGGGGGCCCGCGAGCAGTACTTC
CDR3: CASSSRGYGGAREQYF

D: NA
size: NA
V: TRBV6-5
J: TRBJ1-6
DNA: TGTGCCAGCAGTTACGGGGCAGGTAATTCACCCCTCCACTTT
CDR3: CASSYGAGNSPLHF

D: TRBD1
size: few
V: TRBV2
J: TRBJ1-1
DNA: TGTGCCAGCAGACCGACAGGGTGGGGCACTGAAGCTTTCTTT
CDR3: CASRPTGWGTEAFF

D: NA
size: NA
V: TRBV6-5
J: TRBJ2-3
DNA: TGTGCCAGCACCCGGGGGTTGGGCACAGATACGCAGTATTTT
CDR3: CASTRGLGTDTQYF

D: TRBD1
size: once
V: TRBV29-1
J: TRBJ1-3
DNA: TGCAGCGGGAGGACAGGGGAAGCTTCAGGAAACACCATATATTTT
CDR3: CSGRTGEASGNTIYF

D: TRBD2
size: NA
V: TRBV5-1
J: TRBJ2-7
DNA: TGCGCCAGCAGCTTGAGTGGTAGCGGGAACCACGAGCAGTACTTC
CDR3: CASSLSGSGNHEQYF

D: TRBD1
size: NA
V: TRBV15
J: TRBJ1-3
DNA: TGTGCCACCAGCAGAGGAGGGACAGGAGGGAACACCATATATTTT
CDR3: CATSRGGTGGNTIYF

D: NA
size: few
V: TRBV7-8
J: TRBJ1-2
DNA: TGTGCCAGCATGTCAGCAGAGGGGGAGACCTATGGCTACACCTTC
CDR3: CASMSAEGETYGYTF

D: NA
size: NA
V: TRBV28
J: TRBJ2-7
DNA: TGTGCCAGCAGTTTGGGCAGGTACCTCACCTACGAGCAGTACTTC
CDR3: CASSLGRYLTYEQYF

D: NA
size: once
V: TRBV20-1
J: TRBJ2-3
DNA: TGCAGTGCTATACGGGCAGATACGCAGTATTTT
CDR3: CSAIRADTQYF

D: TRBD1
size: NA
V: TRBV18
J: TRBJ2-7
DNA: TGTGCCAGCTCACTAATGGACAGGGCGACTCACTACGAGCAGTACTTC
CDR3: CASSLMDRATHYEQYF

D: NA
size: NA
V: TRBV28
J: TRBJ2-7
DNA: TGTGCCAGCAGTGGAGGACAGACTCTCTCCTACGAGCAGTACTTC
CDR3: CASSGGQTLSYEQYF

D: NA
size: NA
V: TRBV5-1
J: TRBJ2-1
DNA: TGCGCCAGCAGCCTTTCGGGACTGCCGAACAATGAGCAGTTCTTC
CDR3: CASSLSGLPNNEQFF

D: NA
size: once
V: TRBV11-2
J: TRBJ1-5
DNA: TGTGCCAGCAGCTTAGACAGATCCGCCCAGCCCCAGCATTTT
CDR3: CASSLDRSAQPQHF

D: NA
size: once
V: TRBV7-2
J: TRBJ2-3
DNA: TGTGCCAGCAGCCCCAGCGGAGATACGCAGTATTTT
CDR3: CASSPSGDTQYF

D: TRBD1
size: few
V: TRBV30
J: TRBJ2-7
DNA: TGTGCCTGGAGTGTACAGGGGTACGAGCAGTACTTC
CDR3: CAWSVQGYEQYF

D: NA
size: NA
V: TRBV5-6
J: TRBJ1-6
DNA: TGTGCCAGCAGCCCCACCCCGGTGTCGATTTCACCCCTCCACTTT
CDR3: CASSPTPVSISPLHF

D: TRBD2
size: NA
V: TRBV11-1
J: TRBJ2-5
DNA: TGTGCCAGCAGCCAGGGACTAGCGGGAGTTGCAGAGACCCAGTACTTC
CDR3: CASSQGLAGVAETQYF

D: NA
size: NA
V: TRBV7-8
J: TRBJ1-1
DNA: TGTGCCAGCAGCTCCACACACACTGAAGCTTTCTTT
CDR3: CASSSTHTEAFF

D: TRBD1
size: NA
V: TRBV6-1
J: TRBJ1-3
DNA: TGTGCCAGCAGTGAGGGACAGGGGCCCTCTGGAAACACCATATATTTT
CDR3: CASSEGQGPSGNTIYF

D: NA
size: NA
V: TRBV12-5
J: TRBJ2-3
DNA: TGTGCTAGTGGTTTGCAGGACAGCCTCACAGATACGCAGTATTTT
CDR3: CASGLQDSLTDTQYF

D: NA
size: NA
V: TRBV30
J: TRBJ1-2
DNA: TGTGCCTGGAATAGGGGGTCCTATGGCTACACCTTC
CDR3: CAWNRGSYGYTF